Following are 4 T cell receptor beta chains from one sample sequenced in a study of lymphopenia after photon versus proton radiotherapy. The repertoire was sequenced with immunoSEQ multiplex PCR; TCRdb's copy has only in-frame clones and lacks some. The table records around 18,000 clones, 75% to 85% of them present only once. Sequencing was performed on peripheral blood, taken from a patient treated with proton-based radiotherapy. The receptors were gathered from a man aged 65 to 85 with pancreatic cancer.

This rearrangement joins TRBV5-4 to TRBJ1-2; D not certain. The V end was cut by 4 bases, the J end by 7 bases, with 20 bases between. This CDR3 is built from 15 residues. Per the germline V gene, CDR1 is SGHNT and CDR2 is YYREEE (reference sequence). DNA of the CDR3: TGTGCCAGCAGCGCCTGGGAGAACGATATTTTTGGCTACACCTTC. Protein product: CASSAWENDIFGYTF.

This CDR3 is CASSLWGLGGAGELFF. The DNA for the CDR3 is TGTGCCAGCAGCTTATGGGGACTAGGAGGTGCCGGGGAGCTGTTTTTT. V usage is TRBV11-2 and J usage is TRBJ2-2; 8 bases align to TRBD2. Germline V gives CDR1 SGHAT, CDR2 FQNNGV. The trim removed 2 bases at V and 6 bases at J, leaving 8 bases unmatched. This CDR3 region has 16 residues.

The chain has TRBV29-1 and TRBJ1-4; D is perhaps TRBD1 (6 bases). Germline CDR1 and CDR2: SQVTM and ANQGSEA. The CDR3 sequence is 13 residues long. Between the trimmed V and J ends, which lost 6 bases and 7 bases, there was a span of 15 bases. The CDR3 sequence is CSVTITGTEKLFF. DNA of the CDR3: TGCAGCGTGACGATCACAGGGACTGAAAAACTGTTTTTT. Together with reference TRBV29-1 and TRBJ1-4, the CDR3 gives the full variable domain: SAVISQKPSRDICQRGTSLTIQCQVDSQVTMMFWYRQQPGQSLTLIATANQGSEATYESGFVIDKFPISRPNLTFSTLTVSNMSPEDSSIYLCSVTITGTEKLFFGSGTQLSVL.

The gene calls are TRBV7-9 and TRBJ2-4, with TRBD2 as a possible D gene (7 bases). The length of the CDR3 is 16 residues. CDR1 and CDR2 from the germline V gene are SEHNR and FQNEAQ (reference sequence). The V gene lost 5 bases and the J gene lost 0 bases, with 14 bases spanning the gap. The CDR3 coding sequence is TGTGCCAGCAGCCTCACGGGGGGCCTAGCCAAAAACATTCAGTACTTC. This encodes CASSLTGGLAKNIQYF.